This T cell receptor (beta chain) originates from a study of CD8+CD57+ T cells in acquired aplastic anemia. Genomic DNA constituted the template upon which TCR beta VDJ and CDR3 profiling was performed. One entry per CDR3 protein results from TCRdb running MiXCR on the reads. Among some 150,000 distinct CDR3 sequences listed, around half were seen once. All sequencing subjects had displayed CD8+CD57+ cell expansion on flow cytometry. The diagnosis in all patients was severe acquired aplastic anemia. CDR3 length: 13 residues. Germline V gene data show CDR1 as SGHNT and CDR2 as YENEEA. Between the trimmed V and J ends, which lost 6 bases and 5 bases, there was a span of 11 bases.

The material sequenced was sorted CD4+, CD8+, or CD8+CD57+ T cells (not recorded which) from PBMCs. The receptor was isolated from a human donor with aplastic anemia. The J gene is TRBJ2-1, the V gene TRBV11-3; the D gene could be TRBD1 or TRBD2 (5 bases each). The CDR3 nucleotides read TGTGCCAGCAGTATGCGAGGGGACAATGAGCAGTTCTTC. It translates to CASSMRGDNEQFF.